A single sample gave rise to the 20 T cell receptor beta chains below, sequenced in a study of cytomegalovirus exposure and HLA in healthy donors listed by TCRdb under 2017. The library relied on the immunoSEQ multiplex PCR assay. For the multiplex PCR, a mixture combining 60 forward primers for TCR Vbeta segments and 13 reverse primers for TCR Jbeta segments was used. TCRdb's version of the immuneACCESS table is confined to in-frame rearrangements and falls short of the full clone set. An unresolved V gene accounts for under half of the shortfall where checked; the remainder is of unknown origin. The sample records fewer than 150,000 clones, roughly 80% of which are singletons. Together, the top ten hold roughly 31% of the sample. Material: PBMCs. The origin of the receptors is a man in his fifties or sixties in good health and CMV-seropositive.

The V and J genes are TRBV11-2 and TRBJ2-5; 9 bases line up with TRBD1. The length of the CDR3 is 14 residues. Per germline, CDR1 SGHAT and CDR2 FQNNGV. The V gene end was trimmed by 5 bases and the J gene end by 2 bases; junction bases not matched to a gene: 3. Written as DNA, the CDR3 is TGTGCCAGCAGCGCTGGACAGGGGCAAGAGACCCAGTACTTC. As protein: CASSAGQGQETQYF.

The V call is TRBV5-5, the J call TRBJ2-1; the D gene is possibly TRBD1 (6 bases). V was pared by 2 bases and J by 7 bases, with 10 bases between. This CDR3 is built from 13 residues. Germline CDR1 reads SGHKS; CDR2 reads YYEKEE (reference sequence). The CDR3 nucleotides are TGTGCCAGCAGCTTACAGGGCTTGAATGAGCAGTTCTTC. Encoded protein: CASSLQGLNEQFF. The whole variable domain, remainder taken from reference TRBV5-5 and TRBJ2-1, is DAGVTQSPTHLIKTRGQQVTLRCSPISGHKSVSWYQQVLGQGPQFIFQYYEKEERGRGNFPDRFSARQFPNYSSELNVNALLLGDSALYLCASSLQGLNEQFFGPGTRLTVL.

This chain joins TRBV2 and TRBJ2-5, with 10 bases identical to TRBD1. TRBJ2-7 explains the end of the DNA better; the J call may be wrong. This CDR3 contains 15 residues. From germline, CDR1 is SNHLY and CDR2 FYNNEI. The CDR3 DNA follows: TGTGCCAGCAGTCGGACCGGGACAGGGGAGGGCGAGCAGTACTTC. Translation: CASSRTGTGEGEQYF.

In the case of this clone: At one end, the junction sequence differs from germline, possibly due to a read error. For the CDR3, the DNA is TGTGCCAGCAGTGACAACGACGGAGGGGCCAACGGCCTGACTTTC. Amino acid sequence: CASSDNDGGANGLTF. V usage is TRBV6-4 and J usage is TRBJ2-6, with a weak D call TRBD2 (6 bases). Germline loops: CDR1 MRHNA, CDR2 SNTAGT. This CDR3 is built from 15 residues.

The rearrangement links TRBV11-1 to TRBJ2-1; 8 bases map to TRBD2. The CDR3 sequence is 17 residues long. V trimming: 3 bases; J trimming: 6 bases; junction bases outside the gene matches: 13. CDR1 SGHAT and CDR2 FQDESV come from the germline V gene (reference sequence). The CDR3 spells CASSFGVAGSRFNEQFF. The CDR3 coding sequence is TGTGCCAGCAGCTTCGGGGTAGCGGGGAGTCGATTCAATGAGCAGTTCTTC.

Regarding this clone: Other DNA sequences of this sample code for an identical CDR3. The rearrangement uses TRBV11-2 and TRBJ1-5, with D uncertain. There are 13 residues in the CDR3. Per the germline V gene, CDR1 is SGHAT and CDR2 is FQNNGV. The germline V and J ends were trimmed by 1 base and 5 bases, with 6 bases remaining between them. CDR3 loop: CASSLVTDQPQHF. Written as DNA, the CDR3 is TGTGCCAGCAGCTTAGTCACTGATCAGCCCCAGCATTTT.

This sequence joins TRBV18 and TRBJ1-1; maybe TRBD1 (6 bases). CDR3 size: 15 residues. V was pared by 4 bases and J by 2 bases, with 14 bases between. Germline V gives CDR1 KGHSH, CDR2 LQKENI. The CDR3 protein is CASSLSDSFNTEAFF. The CDR3 DNA follows: TGTGCCAGCTCACTGTCGGACAGCTTTAACACTGAAGCTTTCTTT.

This clone was detected a few times. J is TRBJ1-5 and V is TRBV5-5, with 10 bases fitting TRBD1. V lost 4 bases and J lost 6; bases outside the gene matches: 4. The CDR3 is 14 residues long. Germline loops: CDR1 SGHKS, CDR2 YYEKEE (reference sequence). CDR3 coding DNA: TGTGCCAGCAGCCCGGGACAGGGGCCTCAGCCCCAGCATTTT. It encodes CASSPGQGPQPQHF.

This clone was counted once. The V gene is TRBV10-3, the J gene TRBJ1-1, with 8 bases that match TRBD1. J gave up 5 bases and V 2 bases, and 10 bases lay outside the gene matches. Germline CDR1 reads ENHRY; CDR2 reads SYGVKD. The CDR3 is 16 residues long. CDR3 protein: CAISEPGTGGPTEAFF. CDR3 coding DNA: TGTGCCATCAGTGAGCCAGGGACAGGTGGTCCTACTGAAGCTTTCTTT.

The chain links TRBV2 to TRBJ1-4, with D possibly matching TRBD1 (5 bases). Germline V lookup: CDR1 SNHLY, CDR2 FYNNEI. The CDR3 runs to 16 residues. V gave up 6 bases and J gave up 5 bases, with 19 bases separating them. The CDR3 protein is CASRKTDGGWNEKLFF. CDR3 in DNA: TGTGCCAGCAGAAAAACGGACGGGGGGTGGAATGAAAAACTGTTTTTT.

The rearrangement links TRBV2 to TRBJ2-3; 10 nucleotides align to TRBD1. The CDR3 contains 14 residues. Germline assignment: CDR1 SNHLY and CDR2 FYNNEI. V dropped 5 bases and J dropped 7; count of bases not matched to a gene: 6. This chain's CDR3 is CASSLDRGLYTQYF. CDR3 DNA: TGTGCCAGCAGTTTAGACAGGGGGCTATATACGCAGTATTTT.

The V and J genes are TRBV5-1 and TRBJ1-2, with 8 positions matching TRBD1. There are 15 residues in the CDR3. V was pared by 0 bases and J by 4 bases, with 5 bases of the junction left unmatched. Per the germline V gene, CDR1 is SGHRS and CDR2 is YFSETQ. The CDR3 sequence is CASSLEGQATYGYTF. Written as DNA, the CDR3 is TGCGCCAGCAGCTTGGAGGGACAGGCGACCTATGGCTACACCTTC.

This chain uses TRBV5-4 with TRBJ2-3; possible D gene TRBD2, 5 bases. CDR1 and CDR2 from the germline V gene are SGHNT and YYREEE (reference sequence). The CDR3 is 16 amino acids. Trimming took off 0 bases at V and 2 bases at J, with 13 bases between the two ends. Here the CDR3 DNA reads TGTGCCAGCAGCTTGGGATCGCGGGCCGACACAGATACGCAGTATTTT. Its protein is CASSLGSRADTDTQYF.

This chain links TRBV5-1 with TRBJ1-1; D may be TRBD1 (6 bases). V shed 4 bases and J shed 5 bases, with 12 bases lying between them. Germline V gives CDR1 SGHRS, CDR2 YFSETQ. The CDR3 length is 13 residues. CDR3 protein: CASSPEGGTEAFF. The CDR3 coding sequence is TGCGCCAGCAGCCCAGAGGGGGGGACTGAAGCTTTCTTT.

The chain recombines TRBV19 with TRBJ1-6; TRBD1 agrees at 9 bases. CDR1 is LNHDA and CDR2 is SQIVND in the germline V gene (reference sequence). The CDR3 length is 15 residues. The V and J ends lost 4 bases and 9 bases, in that order; junction bases with no gene match: 7. The CDR3 DNA sequence: TGTGCCAGTAGTAGGAAACAGGGGGCAAGTTCACCCCTCCACTTT. Encoded protein: CASSRKQGASSPLHF.

The chain uses TRBV11-2 and TRBJ2-2; 7 bases agree with TRBD2. The CDR3 is 15 amino acids. The V segment lost 3 bases and the J segment 5 bases; nucleotides outside the gene matches: 6. Germline-derived CDR1 and CDR2 are SGHAT and FQNNGV. The chain's CDR3 is CASSFSPGGTGELFF. For the CDR3, the DNA is TGTGCCAGCAGCTTCAGTCCCGGGGGGACCGGGGAGCTGTTTTTT.

Here the CDR3 reads CASVAGGGTDTQYF. The CDR3 DNA sequence: TGTGCCTCTGTAGCGGGGGGAGGCACAGATACGCAGTATTTT. The chain joins TRBV30 to TRBJ2-3; 10 bases are a match to TRBD2. This CDR3 comprises 14 residues. Germline values: CDR1 GTSNPN, CDR2 SVGIG (reference sequence). The ends lost 7 bases at V and 1 base at J; junction bases unmatched: 5.

The chain has TRBV7-3 and TRBJ1-2; D remains unclear. The ends were cut back, 1 base at V and 7 bases at J, with 10 bases in the middle. Germline CDR1 SGHTA, CDR2 FQGTGA. The CDR3 has 13 residues. The CDR3 nucleotides are TGTGCCAGCAGCTTAATTGGAGGCAGTGGCTACACCTTC. As protein: CASSLIGGSGYTF.

This clone has just a few counts. This rearrangement joins TRBV2 to TRBJ1-6; 7 bases are shared with TRBD1. The CDR3 extends over 15 amino acids. Germline trimming cut 3 bases from V and 8 bases from J; bases unmatched to any gene: 7. Per the germline V gene, CDR1 is SNHLY and CDR2 is FYNNEI. The CDR3, as DNA: TGTGCCAGCAGTGAGACCGGGACAGAATATTCACCCCTCCACTTT. As protein: CASSETGTEYSPLHF.

This chain joins TRBV2 and TRBJ1-5; 7 nucleotides match TRBD1. The CDR3 consists of 14 residues. Trimming took 7 bases from V and 2 from J; bases not matched to a gene: 5. Germline V gene lookup returns CDR1 SNHLY and CDR2 FYNNEI. The CDR3 reads CASTRQGGNQPQHF. The CDR3 DNA is TGTGCCAGCACCCGACAGGGAGGCAATCAGCCCCAGCATTTT. The full variable domain, rest sourced from reference TRBV2 and TRBJ1-5, is EPEVTQTPSHQVTQMGQEVILRCVPISNHLYFYWYRQILGQKVEFLVSFYNNEISEKSEIFDDQFSVERPDGSNFTLKIRSTKLEDSAMYFCASTRQGGNQPQHFGDGTRLSIL.